The sequence of this T cell receptor (beta chain) was determined in a study of T cell repertoires in cytomegalovirus infection. Germline trimming cut 0 bases from V and 1 base from J; bases unmatched to any gene: 14. The CDR3 has 19 residues. From germline, CDR1 is MGHRA and CDR2 YSYEKL. General observations from the study: It was HLA-C-restricted CMV-specific TCR beta clonotypes that dominated the response ex vivo.

TCRdb independently ran MiXCR on the reads; one entry per CDR3 protein. Of some 220,000 distinct CDR3 sequences in the sample, roughly 6.5% were seen once. The sample holds many counts of this clonotype. Its target is not known. The rearrangement links TRBV4-1 to TRBJ1-1; the match to TRBD1 covers 7 bases. The specimen sequenced was PBMCs. The TCR comes from a human donor in good health (CMV status not recorded). Some clones in this sample may be carry-over from other donors' samples. CDR3 sequence: CASSQDAGGGRVGNTEAFF. The CDR3 DNA follows: TGCGCCAGCAGCCAAGACGCAGGGGGGGGCAGAGTTGGGAACACTGAAGCTTTCTTT.